This note documents a single TCR beta chain sequence. The antigen is undetermined. The germline gives CDR1 SQVTM, CDR2 ANQGSEA. J gave up 5 bases and V 7 bases, and 1 base lay outside the gene matches. This CDR3 is built from 12 residues. The sample belongs to a study of persistence of HIV-infected CD4 T cells. This nonspecific control used anti-CD3/anti-CD28 bead stimulation of CD4+ T cells. CD4+ T cells upregulating both CD40 ligand and CD69 were sorted as responding cells. Donors were HIV-1-infected adults who began suppressive ART during chronic infection. Undetectable plasma HIV-1 RNA below 50 copies/mL lasted at least 4 years. Study-wide results and caveats: The rare CMV-responding cells with HIV-1 proviruses were not separately TCR-sequenced.

The libraries were made with immunoSEQ version 4 in survey mode. Clones were sequenced by immunoSEQ multiplex PCR, and TCRdb holds only the in-frame ones, with some missing. The data show about 45,000 clones, with more than 85% seen just once and approximately 2% held by the top ten. This receptor was identified in an adult man with HIV who was CMV-seropositive. The sample consisted of CD4+ T cells sorted from PBMCs after approximately 19-hour stimulation, taken from a patient who received antiretroviral therapy. The chain joins TRBV29-1 to TRBJ2-1; TRBD1 matches 11 bases. The CDR3: CSGDRGDNEQFF. The CDR3 DNA sequence: TGCAGCGGGGACAGGGGGGACAATGAGCAGTTCTTC.